This is a list of T cell receptor beta chains from one sample in a study of OX40 agonist ivuxolimab in advanced cancers. Measured with immunoSEQ multiplex PCR; TCRdb has only the in-frame clones, and not every one. The sample yields approximately 84,000 clones, 86% seen once. Specimen: CD4+ or CD8+ T cells sorted from blood, collected in a trial of the OX40 agonist ivuxolimab. The receptors were gathered from an adult with an advanced solid tumor such as melanoma, head and neck, liver or kidney cancer. Both conserved end residues are part of each CDR3. D genes are given only for firm matches. The size entry is marked missing in some rows and otherwise reads once, few, many or a size class.

CAWSRLSGNTIYF TGTGCCTGGTCCAGGTTGTCTGGAAACACCATATATTTT . TRBV30 . TRBJ1-3
CASSDQPGAGYTF TGTGCCAGCAGCGATCAGCCAGGGGCCGGCTACACCTTC . TRBV11-2 . TRBJ1-2
CASSAVGYNEQFF TGTGCCAGCAGTGCTGTGGGGTACAATGAGCAGTTCTTC . TRBV25-1 . TRBJ2-1
CASSELGISGNTIYF TGTGCCAGCAGTGAATTAGGAATCTCTGGAAACACCATATATTTT . TRBV25-1 once TRBJ1-3
CASSDGPGQGADEQYF TGTGCCAGCAGTGATGGACCGGGACAGGGGGCGGACGAGCAGTACTTC TRBD1 TRBV6-1 . TRBJ2-7
CASSLVASGTTQQFF TGTGCCAGCAGCTTAGTGGCTAGCGGGACCACGCAGCAGTTCTTC TRBD2 TRBV11-2 . TRBJ2-1
CASSEAGGTEAFF TGTGCCAGCAGTGAAGCAGGGGGCACTGAAGCTTTCTTT . TRBV6-1 . TRBJ1-1
CSVGDTTYEQYF TGCAGCGTTGGGGACACCACGTACGAGCAGTACTTC . TRBV29-1 . TRBJ2-7
CASSFGLEAGSLYNEQFF TGTGCCAGCAGCTTTGGGCTCGAGGCAGGGTCTCTTTACAATGAGCAGTTCTTC . TRBV12-1 once TRBJ2-1
CASMTDTDTQYF TGTGCCAGCATGACGGACACAGATACGCAGTATTTT . TRBV6-1 . TRBJ2-3
CASSPPNRDTYEQYF TGTGCCAGCTCACCACCCAACCGGGATACCTACGAGCAGTACTTC . TRBV18 once TRBJ2-7
CASSDSQIQDQYF TGTGCCAGCAGTGATTCCCAAATACAAGACCAGTACTTC . TRBV2 . TRBJ2-5
CASSKTRRENIQYF TGCGCCAGCAGTAAGACTAGGCGAGAGAACATTCAGTACTTC . TRBV10-2 . TRBJ2-4
CASSLAGIRGYTF TGCGCCAGCAGCTTGGCAGGGATTCGTGGCTACACCTTC . TRBV5-1 few TRBJ1-2
CASSPTSGTDTQYF TGTGCCAGTAGTCCAACTAGCGGCACAGATACGCAGTATTTT TRBD2 TRBV19 . TRBJ2-3
CASRDRGNYEQYF TGTGCCAGCCGGGACAGGGGGAACTACGAGCAGTACTTC TRBD1 TRBV27 . TRBJ2-7
CASTDTGGKHEQYF TGTGCCAGTACCGATACAGGGGGGAAACACGAGCAGTACTTC TRBD1 TRBV19 . TRBJ2-7
CASRAGTLYGYTF TGTGCCAGCAGGGCCGGGACACTCTATGGCTACACCTTC . TRBV5-5 . TRBJ1-2
CATSRDHGEQYF TGTGCCACCAGCAGAGATCATGGCGAGCAGTACTTC . TRBV15 . TRBJ2-7
CASSYDGTNEKLFF TGCGCCAGCAGTTATGATGGAACTAATGAAAAACTGTTTTTT . TRBV5-1 . TRBJ1-4
CATLTGGGGYTF TGTGCCACCCTGACAGGGGGCGGTGGCTACACCTTC TRBD1 TRBV6-5 . TRBJ1-2
CASSSRSMNTEAFF TGTGCCAGCAGTTCCCGGTCCATGAACACTGAAGCTTTCTTT . TRBV27 . TRBJ1-1
CASSFRTGDPLSLHF TGTGCCAGCAGCTTTAGGACGGGGGACCCCCTGTCCCTCCACTTT . TRBV5-6 once TRBJ1-6
CASSQDIGNGWGTDTQYF TGCGCCAGCAGCCAAGATATTGGGAACGGGTGGGGCACAGATACGCAGTATTTT . TRBV4-1 . TRBJ2-3
CASSYYDEQYF TGTGCCAGCAGTTACTACGACGAGCAGTACTTC . TRBV6-6 . TRBJ2-7